Reported below is one TCR gamma chain. The antigen it recognizes is unknown. Per-base quality was not reported, and no clone a single base away is much larger than it. The sample is drawn from a study of intestinal T cells in coeliac disease (dated by TCRdb to 2018 to 2021). Study-level background: In the TRG cohort, coeliac patients were much younger than controls, with a mean age of about 17 years compared with 50 to 70 years. Duodenal biopsies from approximately 30 coeliac disease patients and about 20 non-coeliac controls made up a second, larger TCR-gamma (TRG) cohort. The TCR-delta (TRD) cohort comprised duodenal biopsies from some eleven coeliac disease patients and some eleven non-coeliac controls.

Inclusive of the bounding cysteine and phenylalanine, the CDR3 is 10 residues long. The kept DNA is CDR3 alone, 30 bases in frame from the first base. CDR1 EGSTGY and CDR2 YDSYTSSV were looked up in the germline V gene. Trimming leaves V shorter by 5 bases and J shorter by 12 bases, with the junction holding 7 bases beyond the gene matches. Genomic DNA was extracted with the QIAamp DNA FFPE tissue kit from ten 5-um FFPE scrolls per case. To test whether coeliac disease could be classified from the TCR repertoire, the study used duodenal biopsies that were formalin-fixed paraffin-embedded, fully anonymised, and surplus to diagnostic needs. The controls had upper endoscopy for reflux, dyspepsia or gastritis, and there was no clinical or histological suspicion of coeliac disease in any of the controls. The full study reports these points: FFPE-derived DNA was found to be relatively degraded, and loss of a proportion of TCR sequences in each sample was likely caused by this degradation. A significant age difference was observed between coeliac and control groups, although significant classification was not yielded by an age-split analysis. Of approximately 54 biopsies, around 51 (approximately 94%) were correctly classified by TRG clustering, which had a reported leave-one-out accuracy of about 87%. It was not possible to tell repeated CDR3 amino acid sequences apart from PCR duplicates. In training, clustering based on TRD kmers put all 20 or so biopsies in the right class, and the reported leave-one-out accuracy was roughly 92%.

Receptors were amplified or captured by multiplex PCR. TCRdb lists the instrument as Ion Torrent PGM. The LymphoTrack kit, which has primers carrying Illumina adapters, was used to amplify TRG repertoires from 200 ng of biopsy DNA. TRG amplicons were purified using AMPure XP beads, were quantified on a 2100 Bioanalyzer, and were pooled equimolarly. TRG libraries were sequenced on an Ion PGM instrument. Per the authors' processing: Reads in which more than 10% of nucleotides fell below the per-patient third-quartile quality score were removed with FastX. Reads were aligned with IMGT/HighV-QUEST to assign V, D and J genes, identify CDR3 regions and assess functionality. After the sequences were translated into amino acids, every sequence predicted to be non-functional was thrown out. The CDR3s were broken into kmers both with and without positional annotation, PCA was run on the kmer frequencies, and the samples were clustered using every one of the 1023 combinations of PCs 1-10. Classification was validated by leave-one-out cross-validation, re-optimising parameters on the remaining samples each time. Shannon diversity was computed with the vegan R package from repeated random subsamples equal to the lowest read count. TCRdb called clones afresh from the public reads with CATT; identical DNA rows were later merged. The V and J calls follow TCRdb's processing rather than the paper's. The sample yields roughly 490 gamma-chain clones; about 45% were counted once. The top ten clonotypes cover more than 40% of the sample.

The rearranged segments are TRGV4 and TRGJ1 or TRGJ2. This clonotype was obtained from a human donor who served as a control with a normal duodenal biopsy, not a healthy volunteer. The sequencing sample was made of a duodenal biopsy. For the CDR3, the sequence is CATWAPGKLF. The bases are TGTGCCACCTGGGCCCCGGGGAAACTCTTT.